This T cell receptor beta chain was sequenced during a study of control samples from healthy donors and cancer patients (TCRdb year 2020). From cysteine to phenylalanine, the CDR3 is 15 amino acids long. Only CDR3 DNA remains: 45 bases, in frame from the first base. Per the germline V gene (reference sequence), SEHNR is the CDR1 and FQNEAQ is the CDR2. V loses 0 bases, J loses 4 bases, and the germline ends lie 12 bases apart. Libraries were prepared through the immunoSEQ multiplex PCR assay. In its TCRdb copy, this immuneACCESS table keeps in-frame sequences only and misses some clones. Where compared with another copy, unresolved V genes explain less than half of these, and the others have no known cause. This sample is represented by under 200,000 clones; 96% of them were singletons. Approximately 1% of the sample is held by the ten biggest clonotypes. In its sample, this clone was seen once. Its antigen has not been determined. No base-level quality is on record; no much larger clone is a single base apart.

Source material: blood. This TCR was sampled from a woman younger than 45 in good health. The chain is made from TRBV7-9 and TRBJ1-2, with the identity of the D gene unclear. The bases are TGTGCCAGCAGCTTAGCGGCAGTGACGGCCTATGGCTACACCTTC. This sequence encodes CASSLAAVTAYGYTF. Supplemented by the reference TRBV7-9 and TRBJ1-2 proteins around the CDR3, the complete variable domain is DTGVSQNPRHKITKRGQNVTFRCDPISEHNRLYWYRQTLGQGPEFLTYFQNEAQLEKSRLLSDRFSAERPKGSFSTLEIQRTEQGDSAMYLCASSLAAVTAYGYTFGSGTRLTVV.